The T cell receptor beta chain described here comes from a study of T cells in Graves' hyperthyroidism and ophthalmopathy. Overall study context: The blood sample was taken at first diagnosis, before treatment began. Study-wide results and limits: The model forecast ophthalmopathy, anticipating it by a median approximately 7 months before onset.

On this clonotype: The antigen remains undetermined.

Those with hyperthyroidism were 18 to 65 years old, newly diagnosed, and ill for under 2 months. Patients were excluded because of uncontrolled infection, other autoimmune disease, pregnancy or lactation. RNA transcripts yielded amplified TCR beta CDR3 regions. In the first-round RT-PCR of the TCR CDR3, the HTBI primer set was used. TCRdb analysed the multiplex PCR reads with MiXCR anew, one entry per CDR3 protein. The table records over 700,000 distinct CDR3 sequences, roughly 32% of them present only once. Sequences were obtained from blood. This clonotype was sampled from a woman aged 40 to 50 with Graves' hyperthyroidism.

CDR3: CASSTTPTGGTYGYTF. DNA for the CDR3: TGTGCCAGTAGTACCACCCCGACAGGGGGCACCTATGGCTACACCTTC. The chain recombines TRBV19 with TRBJ1-2, with 10 bases that match TRBD1. Germline CDR1 is LNHDA and CDR2 is SQIVND (reference sequence). After removal of 4 bases from V and 4 bases from J, the junction contained 9 bases not matched to a gene. This CDR3 contains 16 residues.